This entry concerns a single TCR beta chain. Its ends do not fully match the called genes, so a read error is possible. TCRdb re-called the RT-PCR reads through MiXCR, storing one row per CDR3 protein. The sample consists of about 700,000 distinct CDR3 sequences, over 12% of them appearing once. The germline V gene has CDR1 WSHSY and CDR2 SAAADI. CDR3 size: 12 residues. This sequence originates from a female donor in good health, serving as a healthy control. Specimen: memory CD4+ T cells from blood. V and J are TRBV10-2 and TRBJ2-7; tentatively, D is TRBD1 (5 bases). CDR3 in amino acids: CATLDTAYEQYF. The CDR3 DNA sequence: TGTGCCACCCTGGACACAGCTTACGAGCAGTACTTC.